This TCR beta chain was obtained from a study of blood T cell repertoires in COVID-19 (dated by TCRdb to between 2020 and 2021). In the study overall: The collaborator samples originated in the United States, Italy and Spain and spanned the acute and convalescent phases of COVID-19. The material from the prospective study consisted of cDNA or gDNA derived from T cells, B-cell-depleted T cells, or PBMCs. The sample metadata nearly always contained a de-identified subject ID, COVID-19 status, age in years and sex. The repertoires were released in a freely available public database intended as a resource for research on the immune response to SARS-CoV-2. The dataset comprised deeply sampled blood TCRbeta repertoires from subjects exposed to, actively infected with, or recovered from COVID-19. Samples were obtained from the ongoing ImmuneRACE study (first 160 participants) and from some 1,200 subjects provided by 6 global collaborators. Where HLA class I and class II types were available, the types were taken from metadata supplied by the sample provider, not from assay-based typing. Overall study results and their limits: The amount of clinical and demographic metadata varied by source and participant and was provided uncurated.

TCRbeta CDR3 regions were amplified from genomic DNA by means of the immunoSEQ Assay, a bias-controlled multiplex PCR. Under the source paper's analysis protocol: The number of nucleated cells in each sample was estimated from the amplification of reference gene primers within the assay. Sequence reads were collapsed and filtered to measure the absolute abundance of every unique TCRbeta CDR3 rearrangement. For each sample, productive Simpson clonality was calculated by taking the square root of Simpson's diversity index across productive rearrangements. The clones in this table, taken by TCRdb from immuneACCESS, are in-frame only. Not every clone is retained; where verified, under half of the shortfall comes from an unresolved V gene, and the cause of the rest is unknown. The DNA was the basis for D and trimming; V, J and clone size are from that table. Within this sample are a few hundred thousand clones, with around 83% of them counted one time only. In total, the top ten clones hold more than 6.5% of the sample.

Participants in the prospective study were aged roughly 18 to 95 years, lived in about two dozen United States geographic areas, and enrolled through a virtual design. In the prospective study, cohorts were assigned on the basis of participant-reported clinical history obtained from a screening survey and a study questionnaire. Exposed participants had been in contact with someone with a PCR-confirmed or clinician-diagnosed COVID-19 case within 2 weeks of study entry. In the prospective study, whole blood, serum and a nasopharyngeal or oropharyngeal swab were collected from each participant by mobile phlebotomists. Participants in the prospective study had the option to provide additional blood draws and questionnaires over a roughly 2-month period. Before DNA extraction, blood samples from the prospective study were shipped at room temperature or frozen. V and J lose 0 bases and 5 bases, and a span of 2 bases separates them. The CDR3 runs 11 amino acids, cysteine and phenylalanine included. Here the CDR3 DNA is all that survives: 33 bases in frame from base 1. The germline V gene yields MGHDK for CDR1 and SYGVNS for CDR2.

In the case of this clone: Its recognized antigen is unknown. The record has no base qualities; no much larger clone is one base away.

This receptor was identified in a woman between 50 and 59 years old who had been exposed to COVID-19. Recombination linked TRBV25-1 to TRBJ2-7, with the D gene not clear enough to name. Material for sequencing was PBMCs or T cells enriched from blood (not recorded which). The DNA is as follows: TGTGCCAGCAGTGAATATAACGAGCAGTACTTC. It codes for CASSEYNEQYF.